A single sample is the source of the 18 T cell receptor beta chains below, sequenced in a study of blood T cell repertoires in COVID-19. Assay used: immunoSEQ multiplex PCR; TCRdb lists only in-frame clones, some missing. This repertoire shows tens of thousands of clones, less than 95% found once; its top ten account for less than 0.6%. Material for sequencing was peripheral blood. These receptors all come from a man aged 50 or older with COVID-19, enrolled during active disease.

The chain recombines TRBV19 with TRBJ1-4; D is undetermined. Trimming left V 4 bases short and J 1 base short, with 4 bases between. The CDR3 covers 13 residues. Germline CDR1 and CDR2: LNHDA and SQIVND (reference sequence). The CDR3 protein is CASSTGTNEKLFF. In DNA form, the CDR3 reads TGTGCCAGTAGTACGGGAACTAATGAAAAACTGTTTTTT.

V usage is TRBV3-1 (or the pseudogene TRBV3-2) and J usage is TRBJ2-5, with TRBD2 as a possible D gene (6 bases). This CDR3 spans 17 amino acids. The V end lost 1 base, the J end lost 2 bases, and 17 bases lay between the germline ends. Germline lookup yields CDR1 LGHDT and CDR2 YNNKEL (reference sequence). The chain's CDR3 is CASSQVRRGGSQETQYF. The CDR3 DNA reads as TGTGCCAGCAGCCAAGTAAGGAGGGGCGGGTCTCAAGAGACCCAGTACTTC.

CDR3 bases: TGTGCCAGCAGCCCTGGGACAGGTCGTGGCTACACCTTC. Amino acids: CASSPGTGRGYTF. This chain joins TRBV7-3 and TRBJ1-2; 8 nucleotides match TRBD1. Germline V lookup: CDR1 SGHTA, CDR2 FQGTGA. Trimming removed 5 bases from V and 7 bases from J; junction bases left unmatched: 6. This CDR3 spans 13 amino acids.

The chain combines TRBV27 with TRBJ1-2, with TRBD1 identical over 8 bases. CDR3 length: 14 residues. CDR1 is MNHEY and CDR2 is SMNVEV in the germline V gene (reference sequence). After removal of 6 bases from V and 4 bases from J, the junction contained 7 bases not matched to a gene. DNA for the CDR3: TGTGCCAGCAGCACCTTGGACAGGGCCTATGGCTACACCTTC. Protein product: CASSTLDRAYGYTF.

Here the CDR3 DNA reads TGTGCCAGCAGCATTATAGGGGTGAACACTGAAGCTTTCTTT. Protein sequence: CASSIIGVNTEAFF. The chain has TRBV2 and TRBJ1-1, with a possible D match to TRBD1 (5 bases). The V and J ends lost 6 bases and 0 bases respectively, with 11 bases between them. From germline, CDR1 is SNHLY and CDR2 FYNNEI. This CDR3 has 14 amino acids.

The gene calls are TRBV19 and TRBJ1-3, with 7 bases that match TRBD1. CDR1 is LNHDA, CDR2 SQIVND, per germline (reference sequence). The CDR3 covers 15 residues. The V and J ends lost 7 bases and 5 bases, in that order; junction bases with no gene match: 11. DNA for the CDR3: TGTGCCAGTACCCTTCGACAGGGTGGAAGAAACACCATATATTTT. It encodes CASTLRQGGRNTIYF.

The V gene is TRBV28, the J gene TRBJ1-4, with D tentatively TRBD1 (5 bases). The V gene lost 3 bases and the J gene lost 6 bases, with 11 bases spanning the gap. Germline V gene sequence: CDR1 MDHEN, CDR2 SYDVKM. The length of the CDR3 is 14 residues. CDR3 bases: TGTGCCAGCAGTTTGGGCAGGGTTGATGAAAAACTGTTTTTT. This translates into CASSLGRVDEKLFF.

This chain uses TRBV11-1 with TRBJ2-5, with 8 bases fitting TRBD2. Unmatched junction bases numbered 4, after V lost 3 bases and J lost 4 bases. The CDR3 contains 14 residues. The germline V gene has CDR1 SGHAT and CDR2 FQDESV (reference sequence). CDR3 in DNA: TGTGCCAGCAGCTTTCTAGCGGGCGGAGAGACCCAGTACTTC. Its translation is CASSFLAGGETQYF.

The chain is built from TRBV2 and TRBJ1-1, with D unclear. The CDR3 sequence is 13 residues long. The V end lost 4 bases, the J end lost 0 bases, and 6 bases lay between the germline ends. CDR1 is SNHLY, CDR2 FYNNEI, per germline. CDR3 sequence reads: CASSGDMNTEAFF. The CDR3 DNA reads TGTGCCAGCAGTGGAGATATGAACACTGAAGCTTTCTTT. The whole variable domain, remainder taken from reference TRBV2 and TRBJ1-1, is EPEVTQTPSHQVTQMGQEVILRCVPISNHLYFYWYRQILGQKVEFLVSFYNNEISEKSEIFDDQFSVERPDGSNFTLKIRSTKLEDSAMYFCASSGDMNTEAFFGQGTRLTVV.

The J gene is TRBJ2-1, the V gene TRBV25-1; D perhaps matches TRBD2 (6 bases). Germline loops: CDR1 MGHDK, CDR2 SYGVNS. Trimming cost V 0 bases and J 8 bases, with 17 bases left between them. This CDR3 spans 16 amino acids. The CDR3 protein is CASSEYLRENRDEQFF. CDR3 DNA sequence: TGTGCCAGCAGTGAATATTTACGGGAGAACCGGGATGAGCAGTTCTTC.

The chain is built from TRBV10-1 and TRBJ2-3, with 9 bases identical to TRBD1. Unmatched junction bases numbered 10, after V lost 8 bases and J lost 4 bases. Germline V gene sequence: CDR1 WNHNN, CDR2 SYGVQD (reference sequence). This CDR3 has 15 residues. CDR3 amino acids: CASPSRDRVADTQYF. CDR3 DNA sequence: TGCGCCAGCCCTTCCCGGGACAGGGTGGCAGATACGCAGTATTTT.

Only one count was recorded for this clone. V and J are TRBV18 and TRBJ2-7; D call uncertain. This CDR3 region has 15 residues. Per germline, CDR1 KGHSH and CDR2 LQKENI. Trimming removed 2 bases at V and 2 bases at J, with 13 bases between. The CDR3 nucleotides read TGTGCCAGCTCACCAACCCCCGGTCCCACCTACGAGCAGTACTTC. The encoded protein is CASSPTPGPTYEQYF.

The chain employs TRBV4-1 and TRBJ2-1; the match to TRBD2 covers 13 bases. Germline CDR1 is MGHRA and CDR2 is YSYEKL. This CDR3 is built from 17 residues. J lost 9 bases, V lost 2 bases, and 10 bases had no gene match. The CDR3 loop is CASSQRTSGRGRGEQFF. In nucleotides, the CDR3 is TGCGCCAGCAGCCAAAGGACTAGCGGGAGAGGTCGGGGTGAGCAGTTCTTC.

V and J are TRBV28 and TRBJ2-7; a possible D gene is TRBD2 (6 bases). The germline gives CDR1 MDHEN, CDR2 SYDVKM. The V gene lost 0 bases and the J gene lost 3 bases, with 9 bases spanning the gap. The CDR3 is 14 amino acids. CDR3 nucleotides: TGTGCCAGCAGTTTATGGTCGGGGGACTACGAGCAGTACTTC. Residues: CASSLWSGDYEQYF.

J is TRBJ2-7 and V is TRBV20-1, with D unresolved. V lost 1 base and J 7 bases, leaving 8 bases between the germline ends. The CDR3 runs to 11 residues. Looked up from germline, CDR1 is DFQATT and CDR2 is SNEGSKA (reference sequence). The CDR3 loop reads CSARGRREQYF. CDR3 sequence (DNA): TGCAGTGCTAGAGGGCGGAGAGAGCAGTACTTC.

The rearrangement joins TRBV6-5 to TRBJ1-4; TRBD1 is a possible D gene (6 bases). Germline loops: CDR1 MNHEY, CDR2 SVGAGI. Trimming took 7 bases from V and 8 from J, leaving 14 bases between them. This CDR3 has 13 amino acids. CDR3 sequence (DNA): TGTGCCAGCACACAGGGTTTAGGGGAAAAACTGTTTTTT. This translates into CASTQGLGEKLFF.

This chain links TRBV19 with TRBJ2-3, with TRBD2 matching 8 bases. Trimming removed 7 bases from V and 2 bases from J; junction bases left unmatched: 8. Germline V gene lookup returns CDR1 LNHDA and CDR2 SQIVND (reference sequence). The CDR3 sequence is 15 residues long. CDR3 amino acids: CASKVWREDTDTQYF. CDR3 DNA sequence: TGTGCCAGTAAGGTCTGGCGGGAGGACACAGATACGCAGTATTTT.

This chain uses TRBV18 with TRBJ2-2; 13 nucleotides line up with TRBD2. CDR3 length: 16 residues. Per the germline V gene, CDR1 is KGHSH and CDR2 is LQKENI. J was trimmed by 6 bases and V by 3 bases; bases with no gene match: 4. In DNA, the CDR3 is TGTGCCAGCTCACCTCCACTAGCGGGAGGGCCCGGGGAGCTGTTTTTT. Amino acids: CASSPPLAGGPGELFF.